The entry below describes one T cell receptor (beta chain). The antigen remains undetermined. This record comes from a study of T cells and Merkel cell carcinoma outcomes. Regarding the study as a whole: Repertoire plus T-cell density reportedly predicted Merkel cell carcinoma outcomes.

The protocol was immunoSEQ multiplex PCR, while the TCRdb copy is restricted to in-frame clones and leaves out a portion. The sample contains more than 1,500 clones, roughly 92% of which appear only once. J was trimmed by 4 bases and V by 5 bases; bases with no gene match: 10. The CDR3 loop spans 16 amino acids. Germline assignment: CDR1 SGHRS and CDR2 YFSETQ. The genes are TRBV5-1 and TRBJ2-3, with 10 bases identical to TRBD1. Sequencing was carried out using tumor tissue from Merkel cell carcinoma. This clonotype was sampled from a human donor with Merkel cell carcinoma. CDR3 amino acids: CASRERGDRGADTQYF. DNA of the CDR3: TGCGCCAGCAGGGAGAGGGGGGACAGGGGAGCAGATACGCAGTATTTT.